This TCR beta chain was sequenced during a study of blood T cell repertoires in COVID-19. This table comes from immunoSEQ multiplex PCR, and its TCRdb copy is limited to in-frame clones, with some not included. The sample includes more than 85,000 clones, approximately 82% seen only once; the top ten take 15%. Germline values: CDR1 MNHEY, CDR2 SMNVEV (reference sequence). This CDR3 has 13 amino acids. Trimming cost V 7 bases and J 5 bases; bases outside gene matches: 6. The TCR originated in a woman older than 75 with acute or convalescent COVID-19. The source material was peripheral blood. The chain uses TRBV27 and TRBJ1-2; 8 bases are shared with TRBD1. The CDR3 DNA is TGTGCCAGCAAAGGACAGGGCCTTTATGGCTACACCTTC. This sequence encodes CASKGQGLYGYTF.